This TCR beta chain was observed in a study of cytomegalovirus exposure and HLA in healthy donors (dated by TCRdb to about 2017). As for the study more broadly: According to a later analysis, the 120 or so validation repertoires were produced on the same platform as the approximately 600 repertoires of the first cohort. In addition to the first cohort of 666 subjects, a separate validation cohort of over 90 different subjects was used. The study combined high-throughput TCR immunosequencing, statistical association of individual TCRs with disease status, and machine learning to predict cytomegalovirus infection status. The study aimed to test whether signatures of past pathogen exposure could be identified by cataloging public T cell receptors. Study-wide conclusions, independent of this receptor: In both the original and validation cohorts, the classifier was reported to diagnose cytomegalovirus status with high specificity and sensitivity. Subsequent analysis determined that TCRs grouped into clusters in the first cohort also showed a tendency toward co-occurrence across the roughly 130 validation repertoires, and 85% to 95% of cluster scores exceeded 0. Most TCR sequences were seen in very few donors, while some public TCRs were found in many individuals. In vitro tests confirmed that a few of the cytomegalovirus-associated TCR beta chains recognize cytomegalovirus antigens. The study gave a list of about 150 TCR beta chains associated with cytomegalovirus. The validation cohort had no HLA typing available for a later analysis, so co-occurrence within that cohort was assessed over all 120 or so repertoires. It was suggested by the authors that the approach could potentially be generalized to other disease states and immunological phenotypes.

V and J lose 3 bases and 3 bases, and a span of 21 bases separates them. The CDR1 and CDR2 encoded by the germline V gene are LGHNA and YNFKEQ. The CDR3 starts with the cysteine, ends with the phenylalanine, and has 19 residues. Only the CDR3 region is kept as DNA, spanning 57 bases read in frame from base 1. Donors formed part of the validation cohort, which comprised approximately 130 subjects and was distinct from the first cohort of some 700 subjects. Receptor amplification or capture employed the immunoSEQ multiplex PCR assay. The published analysis was carried out like this. A statistical classification framework was developed to diagnose cytomegalovirus status using the catalog of TCR beta chain sequences. What TCRdb holds here is the immuneACCESS table cut down to in-frame rearrangements. Part of the clones is not present; checked against another copy, under half of the missing clones reflect an unresolved V gene, and the others are unexplained. The V and J calls and clone size were taken over from that table, and D and trimming were inferred from the DNA. The sample has over 150,000 clones on record, around 81% of them singletons. The top ten clonotypes cover 2.5% to 3% of the sample.

In the case of this clone: Its specific antigen is unknown. No much larger clone is present one base from it, and per-base qualities are unavailable.

The sample consisted of PBMCs. The clonotype was recovered from a woman in her late teens or twenties in good health and CMV-seropositive. This receptor chain uses TRBV4-2 and TRBJ2-6; TRBD1 is a weak D gene call, 6 bases matching. The bases read TGTGCCAGCAGCCAGTCCCGGGGAAACAGGGTGAGTGGGGCCAACGTCCTGACTTTC. This codes for CASSQSRGNRVSGANVLTF.